This T cell receptor (beta chain) derives from a study of blood T cells in healthy people across ages. CDR3 length: 17 residues. The trim removed 2 bases at V and 1 base at J, leaving 4 bases unmatched. The germline gives CDR1 SGHTA, CDR2 FQGTGA. This clonotype was detected only a few times. Its cognate antigen is unknown. Findings and limits, study-wide: The study found TCR beta diversity correlated strongly with naive T cell percentage.

Primed by a sample-barcoded 5' primer and a J-beta primer mix, a second PCR proceeded for roughly 6 to 12 cycles. TCRdb called the 5' RACE reads again in MiXCR, with one record for every CDR3 protein. The sample holds over 950,000 distinct CDR3 sequences, around two fifths seen once. The clonotype was recovered from a man between 18 and 29 years old in good health. Material for sequencing was blood. The chain couples TRBV7-3 to TRBJ2-2, with TRBD2 matching over 10 bases. As DNA, the CDR3 is TGTGCCAGCAGCTTATCAGCGGGGGGGCAGAACACCGGGGAGCTGTTTTTT. Translation: CASSLSAGGQNTGELFF.